The entry below gives a single T cell receptor beta chain sequence along with its context. This clone has a handful of counts. Its antigen specificity is not known. Per-base quality was not reported, and no clone a single base away is much larger than it. Trimming removed 6 bases from V and 7 bases from J, leaving 18 bases between the germline ends. Measured from the cysteine to the phenylalanine, the CDR3 is 15 residues long. Only the CDR3 portion is preserved as DNA: 45 bases, with reading frame beginning at the first base. Based on the germline V gene, the CDR1 and CDR2 sequences are MNHEY and SVGAGI. Library preparation employed the immunoSEQ multiplex PCR assay. The hsTCRB Kit was used according to the manufacturer's protocol to amplify rearranged TCR beta chain sequences. Sequencing of TCRB libraries was carried out on an Illumina MiSeq. The authors' pipeline ran thus. The proprietary platform of the kit vendor was used for demultiplexing, trimming and gene mapping. TCRdb retrieved this table from immuneACCESS and kept in-frame rearrangements only. Not all clones are present; in checked studies, unresolved V genes account for under half, and no reason is known for the remainder. V and J calls and clone size come straight from that table; D and trimming were deduced from the DNA. The sample profile shows about 25,000 clones; over 65% of them were found once. The ten largest clones capture 9% to 10% of the sample.

The source of the sample is a study of a mutant IDH1 vaccine in newly diagnosed glioma (dated by TCRdb to the early 2020s). In the study overall: Eight vaccinations were administered to patients in weeks 1, 3, 5, 7, 11, 15, 19 and 23, corresponding to visits V03 through V10. Peripheral blood samples were drawn at six visits, namely V03 (baseline), V05, V07, V10, V12 and V13. Of the 25 to 35 patients who were treated, about 62% were male and around 38% were female, and the mean age was about 40 years. Longitudinal TCRB deep sequencing was performed for some 25 treated patients wherever samples were available for exploratory analyses. Before enrollment, patients had received standard therapy of radiotherapy alone, temozolomide alone, or radiochemotherapy with temozolomide; most received the combination. In the chemotherapy-containing groups, vaccination started alongside temozolomide cycles, whereas in patients who had radiotherapy alone it started 4-6 weeks after radiotherapy.

The sample's time point label, in plain terms: week 11, during vaccination. Each vaccine dose was 300 ug of a 20-mer mutant IDH1 peptide in Montanide, given subcutaneously with topical imiquimod. Newly diagnosed WHO grade 3 or 4 IDH1-mutant astrocytomas showing loss of nuclear ATRX were present in the donors. The samples were drawn from NOA16, a multicentre, single-arm, open-label phase I trial in Germany that tested a mutant IDH1 peptide vaccine in humans for the first time. Genomic DNA for TCRB sequencing was isolated from EDTA blood with the DNeasy Blood and Tissue Kit. The research as a whole found: Immune responses induced by the vaccine were seen in about 93% of patients across multiple MHC alleles. Availability determined which PBMC samples were chosen for TCRB deep sequencing. Pseudoprogression appeared unrelated to alterations in the top peripheral T cell clonotypes detected by TCRB sequencing. It was noted by the authors that analyses of patient blood samples could not be reproduced owing to sample limitations.

The TCR sequence derives from a woman between 18 and 29 years old with glioma. The V gene is TRBV6-5 and the J gene is TRBJ2-2; a tentative D match to TRBD1 spans 5 bases. This material consisted of PBMCs, taken from a glioma patient whose treatment included an IDH1 peptide vaccine. The base sequence is TGTGCCAGCAGACCCGACCCAACCCAGGGCGGGGAGCTGTTTTTT. Its translation reads: CASRPDPTQGGELFF.